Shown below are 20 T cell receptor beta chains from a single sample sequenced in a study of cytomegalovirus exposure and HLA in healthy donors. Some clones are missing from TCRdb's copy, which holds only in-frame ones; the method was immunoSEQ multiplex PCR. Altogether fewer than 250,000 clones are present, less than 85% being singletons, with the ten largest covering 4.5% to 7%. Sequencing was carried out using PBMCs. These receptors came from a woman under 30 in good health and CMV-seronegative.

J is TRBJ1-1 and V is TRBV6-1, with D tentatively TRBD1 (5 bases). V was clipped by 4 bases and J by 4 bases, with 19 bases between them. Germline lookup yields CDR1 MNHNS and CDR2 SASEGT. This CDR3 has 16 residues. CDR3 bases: TGTGCCAGCAGTGGCCGGCTGGGGCAAGCGGGCACTGAAGCTTTCTTT. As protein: CASSGRLGQAGTEAFF.

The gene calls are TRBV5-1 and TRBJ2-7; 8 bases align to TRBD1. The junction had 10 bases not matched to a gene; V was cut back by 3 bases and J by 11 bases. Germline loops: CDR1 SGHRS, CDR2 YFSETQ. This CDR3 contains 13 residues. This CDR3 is CASSYSQGAEEYF. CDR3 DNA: TGCGCCAGCAGCTATTCCCAGGGGGCTGAGGAGTACTTC. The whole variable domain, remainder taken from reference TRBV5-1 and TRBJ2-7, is KAGVTQTPRYLIKTRGQQVTLSCSPISGHRSVSWYQQTPGQGLQFLFEYFSETQRNKGNFPGRFSGRQFSNSRSEMNVSTLELGDSALYLCASSYSQGAEEYFGPGTRLTVT.

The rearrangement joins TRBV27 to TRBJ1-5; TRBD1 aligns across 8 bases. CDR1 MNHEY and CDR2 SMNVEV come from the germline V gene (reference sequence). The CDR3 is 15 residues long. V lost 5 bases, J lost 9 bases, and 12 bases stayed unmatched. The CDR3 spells CASSDSQGDVRPQHF. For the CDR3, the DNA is TGTGCCAGCAGTGATTCACAGGGGGACGTGAGGCCCCAGCATTTT.

The CDR3 sequence: CASSVGTPYEQYF. CDR3 sequence (DNA): TGTGCCAGCAGCGTTGGAACGCCCTACGAGCAGTACTTC. This chain connects TRBV6-5 to TRBJ2-7; D uncertain. The CDR3 consists of 13 residues. V was shortened by 6 bases and J by 2 bases, with 11 bases between the two germline ends. From germline, CDR1 is MNHEY and CDR2 SVGAGI.

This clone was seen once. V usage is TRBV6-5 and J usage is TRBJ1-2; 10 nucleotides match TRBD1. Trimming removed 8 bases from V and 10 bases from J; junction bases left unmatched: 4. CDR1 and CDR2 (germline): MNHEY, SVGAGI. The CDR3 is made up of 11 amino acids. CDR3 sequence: CASGTGASYTF. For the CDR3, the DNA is TGTGCCAGCGGGACAGGGGCTTCCTACACCTTC.

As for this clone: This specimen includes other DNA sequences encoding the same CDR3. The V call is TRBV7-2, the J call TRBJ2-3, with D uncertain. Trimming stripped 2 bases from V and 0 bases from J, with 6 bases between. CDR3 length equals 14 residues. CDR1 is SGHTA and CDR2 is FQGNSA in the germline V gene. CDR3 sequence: CASSLRASTDTQYF. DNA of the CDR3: TGTGCCAGCAGCTTAAGAGCCAGCACAGATACGCAGTATTTT.

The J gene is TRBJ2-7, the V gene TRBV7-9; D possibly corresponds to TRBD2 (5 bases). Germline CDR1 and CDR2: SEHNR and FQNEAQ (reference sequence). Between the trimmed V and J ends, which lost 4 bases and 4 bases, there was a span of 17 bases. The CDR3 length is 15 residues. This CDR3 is CASSSRGSRGYEQYF. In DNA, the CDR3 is TGTGCCAGCAGCTCGCGAGGCTCCAGAGGGTACGAGCAGTACTTC.

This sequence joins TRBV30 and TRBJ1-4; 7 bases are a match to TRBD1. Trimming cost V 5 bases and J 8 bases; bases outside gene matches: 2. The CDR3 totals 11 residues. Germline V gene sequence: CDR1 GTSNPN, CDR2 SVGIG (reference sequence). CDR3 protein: CAWDRAEKLFF. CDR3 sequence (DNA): TGTGCCTGGGACAGGGCGGAAAAACTGTTTTTT.

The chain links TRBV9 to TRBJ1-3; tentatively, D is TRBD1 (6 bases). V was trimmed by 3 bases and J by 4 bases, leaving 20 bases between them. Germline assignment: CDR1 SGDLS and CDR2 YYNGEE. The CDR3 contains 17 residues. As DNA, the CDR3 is TGTGCCAGCAGCGCCCAAGGGGGGGCATTAGGGGGAAACACCATATATTTT. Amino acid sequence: CASSAQGGALGGNTIYF.

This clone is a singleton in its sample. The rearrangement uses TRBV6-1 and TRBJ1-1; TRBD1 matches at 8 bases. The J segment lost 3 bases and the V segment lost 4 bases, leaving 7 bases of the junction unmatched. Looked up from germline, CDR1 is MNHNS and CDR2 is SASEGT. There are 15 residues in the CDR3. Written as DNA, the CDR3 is TGTGCCAGCAGTGTATCCGGGACAGGTTACACTGAAGCTTTCTTT. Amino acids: CASSVSGTGYTEAFF.

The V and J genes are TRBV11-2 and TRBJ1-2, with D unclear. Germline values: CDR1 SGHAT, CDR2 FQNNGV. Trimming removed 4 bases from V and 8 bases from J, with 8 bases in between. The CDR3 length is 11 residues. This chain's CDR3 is CASSSVVGYTF. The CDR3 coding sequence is TGTGCCAGCAGCTCGGTTGTGGGCTACACCTTC.

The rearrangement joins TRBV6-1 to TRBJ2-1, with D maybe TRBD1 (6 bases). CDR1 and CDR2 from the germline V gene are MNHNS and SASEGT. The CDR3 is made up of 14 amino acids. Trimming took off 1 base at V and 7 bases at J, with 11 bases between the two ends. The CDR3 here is CASSEGRGLNEQFF. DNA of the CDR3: TGTGCCAGCAGTGAAGGCAGGGGTTTAAATGAGCAGTTCTTC.

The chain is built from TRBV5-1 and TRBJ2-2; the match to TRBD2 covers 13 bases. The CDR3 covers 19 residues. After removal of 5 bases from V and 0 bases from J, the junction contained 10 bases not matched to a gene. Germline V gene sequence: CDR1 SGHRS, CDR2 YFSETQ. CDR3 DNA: TGCGCCAGCAGTTCGGTGGGGACTAGCGGGACCTCGAACACCGGGGAGCTGTTTTTT. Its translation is CASSSVGTSGTSNTGELFF.

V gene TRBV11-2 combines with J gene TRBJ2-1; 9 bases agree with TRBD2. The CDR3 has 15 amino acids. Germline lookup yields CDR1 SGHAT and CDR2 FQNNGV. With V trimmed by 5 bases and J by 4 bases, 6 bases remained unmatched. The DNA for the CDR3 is TGTGCCAGCAGCCTTAGACTAGCGGATTACAATGAGCAGTTCTTC. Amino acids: CASSLRLADYNEQFF.

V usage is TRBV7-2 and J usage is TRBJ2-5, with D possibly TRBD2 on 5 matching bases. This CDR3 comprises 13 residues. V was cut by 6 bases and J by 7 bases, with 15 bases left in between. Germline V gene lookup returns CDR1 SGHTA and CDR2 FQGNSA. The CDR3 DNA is TGTGCCAGCAGTTCAAGCGCCGGAGGGACCCAGTACTTC. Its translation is CASSSSAGGTQYF.

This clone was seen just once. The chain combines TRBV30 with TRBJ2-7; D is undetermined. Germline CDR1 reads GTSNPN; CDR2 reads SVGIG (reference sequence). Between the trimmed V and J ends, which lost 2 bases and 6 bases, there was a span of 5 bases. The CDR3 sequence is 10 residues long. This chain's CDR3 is CAWSQGEQYF. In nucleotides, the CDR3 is TGTGCCTGGAGTCAAGGCGAGCAGTACTTC. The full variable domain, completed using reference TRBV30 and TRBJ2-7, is SQTIHQWPATLVQPVGSPLSLECTVEGTSNPNLYWYRQAAGRGLQLLFYSVGIGQISSEVPQNLSASRPQDRQFILSSKKLLLSDSGFYLCAWSQGEQYFGPGTRLTVT.

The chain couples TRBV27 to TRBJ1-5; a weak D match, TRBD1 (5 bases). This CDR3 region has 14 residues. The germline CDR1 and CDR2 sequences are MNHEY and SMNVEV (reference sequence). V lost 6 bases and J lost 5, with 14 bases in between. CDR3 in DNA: TGTGCCAGCAGCGCGGACGCGGGGGATCAGCCCCAGCATTTT. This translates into CASSADAGDQPQHF.

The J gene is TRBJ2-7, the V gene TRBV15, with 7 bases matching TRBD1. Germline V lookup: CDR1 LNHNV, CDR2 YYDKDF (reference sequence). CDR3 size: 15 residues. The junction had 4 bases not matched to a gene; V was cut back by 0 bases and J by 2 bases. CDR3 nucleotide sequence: TGTGCCACCAGCAGAGACAGGGGGATCGCCTACGAGCAGTACTTC. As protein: CATSRDRGIAYEQYF.

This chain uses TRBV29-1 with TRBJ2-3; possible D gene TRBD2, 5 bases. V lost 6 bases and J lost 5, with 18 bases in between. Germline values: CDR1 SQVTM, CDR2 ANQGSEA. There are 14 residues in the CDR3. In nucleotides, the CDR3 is TGCAGCGTGAGGGCTCGGGCCCGGGGAGATACGCAGTATTTT. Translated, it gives CSVRARARGDTQYF.

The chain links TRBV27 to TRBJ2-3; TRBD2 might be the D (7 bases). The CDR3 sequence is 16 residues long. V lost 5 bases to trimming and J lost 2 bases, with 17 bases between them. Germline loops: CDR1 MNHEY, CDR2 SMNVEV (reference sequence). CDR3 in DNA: TGTGCCAGCAGTAGAGTAAGCGGGACATACACAGATACGCAGTATTTT. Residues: CASSRVSGTYTDTQYF.